The 4 T cell receptor beta chains below come from one sample, sequenced in a study of blood T cells in healthy people across ages. A second PCR, run for about 6 to 11 cycles, used a sample-barcoded 5' primer plus a J-beta primer mix. Each CDR3 protein gets one entry after TCRdb re-called the 5' RACE reads with MiXCR. The sample consists of approximately 810,000 distinct CDR3 sequences, 29% of them appearing once. Material for sequencing was blood. The receptors shown here come from a woman of 80 years or more in good health.

Notes on this clonotype: A much larger clone sits a single nucleotide away, making a read error possible. The V gene is TRBV20-1, the J gene TRBJ2-1, with D possibly being TRBD2 (5 bases). Germline V gives CDR1 DFQATT, CDR2 SNEGSKA (reference sequence). The CDR3 contains 18 residues. Trimming pared 2 bases from V and 3 bases from J, leaving 23 bases between. The CDR3, as DNA: TGCAGTGCTAGAAGGTATCCCCTAACGGGGAGAGACTACAATGAGCAGTTCTTC. It specifies CSARRYPLTGRDYNEQFF.

Remarks on this clonotype: This could be a read error, since a much larger clone is one nucleotide away. The rearrangement joins TRBV6-1 to TRBJ2-4; D remains unclear. Between the trimmed V and J ends, which lost 6 bases and 3 bases, there was a span of 12 bases. This CDR3 spans 14 amino acids. Germline loops: CDR1 MNHNS, CDR2 SASEGT. The chain's CDR3 is CASSPHVVKNIQYF. For the CDR3, the DNA is TGTGCCAGCAGCCCCCATGTAGTCAAAAACATTCAGTACTTC.

This clonotype was seen many times. This chain joins TRBV6-5 and TRBJ2-5; D not resolved. CDR1 is MNHEY and CDR2 is SVGAGI in the germline V gene. CDR3 length: 13 residues. V was cut by 4 bases and J by 4 bases, with 10 bases left in between. This chain's CDR3 is CASSLFGSETQYF. The CDR3 region has the DNA TGTGCCAGCAGTTTATTCGGCTCAGAGACCCAGTACTTC.

This clonotype was picked up a small number of times. The chain joins TRBV6-2 or TRBV6-3 to TRBJ1-1; the match to TRBD1 covers 7 bases. This CDR3 has 19 amino acids. J gave up 1 base and V 5 bases, and 19 bases lay outside the gene matches. CDR1 MNHEY and CDR2 SVGEGT come from the germline V gene. In DNA, the CDR3 is TGTGCCAGCAGTCTTGCTCGGACAGGCCCCTGGGCCGGGAACACTGAAGCTTTCTTT. This codes for CASSLARTGPWAGNTEAFF.